The clone carrying this TCR beta chain was counted once. No antigen is known for it. This sample stems from a study of cytomegalovirus exposure and HLA in healthy donors. Study-wide background: The study's early data release held about 85 million unique TCRs from HLA-typed donors. General study results and limits: Later on, an analysis found that several of the most significant clusters appeared to be linked to common viral pathogens, which included parvovirus B19.

Amplification used 60 Vbeta primers and 13 Jbeta primers. Produced via immunoSEQ multiplex PCR; TCRdb's table is partial and in-frame only. The sample has fewer than 100,000 clones, over 70% seen once. Trimming took 0 bases from V and 7 from J, leaving 13 bases between them. The CDR3 sequence is 14 residues long. The germline gives CDR1 SGHNT, CDR2 YYREEE (reference sequence). The chain is built from TRBV5-4 and TRBJ1-2; D is unresolved. Sequencing input: PBMCs. This receptor was taken from a male donor in good health and CMV-seronegative. The CDR3 coding sequence is TGTGCCAGCAGCTTGGGCCTCTCGTCTATTGGCTACACCTTC. Its protein product is CASSLGLSSIGYTF.